The source of this T cell receptor beta chain is a study of blood T cell repertoires in COVID-19. Unmatched junction bases numbered 0, after V lost 5 bases and J lost 4 bases. The CDR3 sequence is 13 residues long. Germline CDR1 and CDR2: MNHNY and SVGAGI (reference sequence). Original processing notes: Reference gene primers were amplified, and this amplification served to estimate nucleated cell counts. This table comes from immunoSEQ multiplex PCR, and its TCRdb copy is limited to in-frame clones, with some not included. D and trimming were read from the DNA, whereas the V and J calls and clone size are those reported in that table. Of 100,000 to 150,000 clones in the sample, around three quarters were seen once.

The rearrangement links TRBV6-6 to TRBJ2-2; 8 positions match TRBD1. The origin of this receptor is a man between 70 and 80 years old with acute or convalescent COVID-19. Sequenced: peripheral blood. CDR3 residues: CASSDRGTGELFF. CDR3 bases: TGTGCCAGCAGTGACAGGGGCACCGGGGAGCTGTTTTTT.